These 19 T cell receptor beta chains were all obtained from the same sample, sequenced in a study of blood T cell repertoires in COVID-19. The repertoire was sequenced with immunoSEQ multiplex PCR; TCRdb's copy has only in-frame clones and lacks some. The table lists approximately 10,000 clones, less than 85% of them singletons. Material: peripheral blood. These receptor sequences come from a human donor in a cohort sampled during active COVID-19.

The chain carries TRBV28 and TRBJ1-5, with D uncertain. Per germline, CDR1 MDHEN and CDR2 SYDVKM. This CDR3 region has 15 residues. Trimming left V 6 bases short and J 4 bases short, with 16 bases between. The CDR3 nucleotides are TGTGCCAGCAGAGACTTTAGAAGTCAGAATCAGCCCCAGCATTTT. Protein product: CASRDFRSQNQPQHF.

The gene calls are TRBV19 and TRBJ1-4; no firm D call. Germline V gene data show CDR1 as LNHDA and CDR2 as SQIVND (reference sequence). The V gene lost 6 bases and the J gene lost 5 bases, with 16 bases spanning the gap. This CDR3 region has 15 residues. The CDR3 DNA follows: TGTGCCAGTAGCCCCGCGGAGGGCGGGAATGAAAAACTGTTTTTT. This sequence encodes CASSPAEGGNEKLFF.

The chain carries TRBV10-1 and TRBJ1-2; D uncertain. V was trimmed by 3 bases and J by 2 bases, leaving 4 bases between them. This CDR3 is 12 amino acids long. The germline gives CDR1 WNHNN, CDR2 SYGVQD (reference sequence). DNA of the CDR3: TGCGCCAGCAGTGACGGGAACTATGGCTACACCTTC. It translates to CASSDGNYGYTF.

The chain is built from TRBV11-2 and TRBJ1-2; 12 bases match TRBD1. V lost 4 bases to trimming and J lost 8 bases; unmatched junction nucleotides: 11. Germline CDR1 and CDR2: SGHAT and FQNNGV. The CDR3 runs to 16 residues. CDR3: CASSSITGTGGDGYTF. For the CDR3, the DNA is TGTGCCAGCAGCTCCATTACCGGGACAGGGGGCGACGGCTACACCTTC.

This clone was seen a few times. This chain links TRBV18 with TRBJ1-6; 7 bases align to TRBD1. In germline, CDR1 is KGHSH, CDR2 LQKENI. J lost 9 bases, V lost 5 bases, and 10 bases had no gene match. This CDR3 comprises 15 residues. CDR3 in amino acids: CASSASTGSISPLHF. In nucleotides, the CDR3 is TGTGCCAGCTCAGCTTCGACAGGGAGTATTTCACCCCTCCACTTT.

The chain has TRBV6-5 and TRBJ2-7; TRBD1 is a possible D gene (5 bases). CDR1 MNHEY and CDR2 SVGAGI come from the germline V gene. With 0 bases removed from V and 2 bases from J, the gap between germline ends came to 11 bases. The CDR3 consists of 15 residues. The CDR3 here is CASSYSQGSPYEQYF. CDR3 coding DNA: TGTGCCAGCAGTTACTCGCAGGGTTCCCCCTACGAGCAGTACTTC.

The genes are TRBV3-1 (or the pseudogene TRBV3-2) and TRBJ1-4; D gene unclear. The germline V gene has CDR1 LGHDT and CDR2 YNNKEL (reference sequence). V was pared by 3 bases and J by 8 bases, with 7 bases between. This CDR3 has 12 residues. The CDR3 nucleotides read TGTGCCAGCAGCCACCTACCGGAAAAACTGTTTTTT. Encoded protein: CASSHLPEKLFF.

This chain uses TRBV2 with TRBJ1-2; D is unresolved. Trimming cost V 7 bases and J 2 bases, with 5 bases left between them. Per germline, CDR1 SNHLY and CDR2 FYNNEI. The CDR3 contains 11 residues. The CDR3 loop reads CASISNYGYTF. CDR3 coding DNA: TGTGCCAGCATAAGCAACTATGGCTACACCTTC.

The V gene is TRBV4-1, the J gene TRBJ2-7, with 13 bases matching TRBD2. J lost 3 bases, V lost 4 bases, and 6 bases had no gene match. The V gene's germline CDR1 is MGHRA and CDR2 YSYEKL. The CDR3 has 16 amino acids. The chain's CDR3 is CASSLSGLAGSYEQYF. The CDR3 region has the DNA TGCGCCAGCAGCCTGTCGGGACTAGCGGGGAGCTACGAGCAGTACTTC.

CDR3 amino acids: CASRDGDRGNQETQYF. The CDR3 DNA follows: TGTGCCAGCAGGGACGGGGACAGGGGTAACCAAGAGACCCAGTACTTC. V gene TRBV27 combines with J gene TRBJ2-5, with TRBD1 matching over 10 bases. After removal of 6 bases from V and 0 bases from J, the junction contained 7 bases not matched to a gene. Germline values: CDR1 MNHEY, CDR2 SMNVEV (reference sequence). The CDR3 is 16 amino acids.

This chain joins TRBV19 and TRBJ2-5; TRBD1 might be the D (6 bases). Germline loops: CDR1 LNHDA, CDR2 SQIVND (reference sequence). Trimming removed 9 bases from V and 5 bases from J, with 13 bases in between. The length of the CDR3 is 12 residues. The DNA for the CDR3 is TGTGCCAGCGGACAGTTTCGGGAGACCCAGTACTTC. It is translated as CASGQFRETQYF.

The chain uses TRBV3-1 (or the pseudogene TRBV3-2) and TRBJ2-2; D is perhaps TRBD1 (5 bases). The length of the CDR3 is 14 residues. Trimming removed 3 bases from V and 8 bases from J, with 13 bases in between. CDR1 and CDR2 (germline): LGHDT, YNNKEL (reference sequence). The CDR3 nucleotides are TGTGCCAGCAGCCACCGGCAGGGTAGAGGGGAGCTGTTTTTT. Amino acids: CASSHRQGRGELFF.

This chain joins TRBV19 and TRBJ1-5; D may be TRBD1 (5 bases). Looked up from germline, CDR1 is LNHDA and CDR2 is SQIVND (reference sequence). CDR3 size: 14 residues. Trimming took off 3 bases at V and 5 bases at J, with 11 bases between the two ends. The CDR3 nucleotides read TGTGCCAGTAGTATCCGCGCAGGGTATCAGCCCCAGCATTTT. It encodes CASSIRAGYQPQHF.

This chain connects TRBV5-1 to TRBJ2-5; possibly TRBD2 for D (7 bases). V lost 4 bases and J 3 bases, leaving 13 bases between the germline ends. Germline V gene lookup returns CDR1 SGHRS and CDR2 YFSETQ. CDR3 size: 14 residues. The CDR3 bases are TGCGCCAGCAGCCGAGGGGGGGAGAAAGAGACCCAGTACTTC. This encodes CASSRGGEKETQYF.

The genes are TRBV7-8 and TRBJ1-4; D remains unclear. The CDR3 consists of 15 residues. CDR1 and CDR2 (germline): SGHVS, FQNEAQ. Trimming removed 5 bases at V and 7 bases at J, with 17 bases between. For the CDR3, the DNA is TGTGCCAGCAGCCCCTCCCCTCTTTTTCGTGAAAAACTGTTTTTT. Its protein product is CASSPSPLFREKLFF.

The chain is built from TRBV7-2 and TRBJ2-7; TRBD1 is a possible D gene (6 bases). V was shortened by 3 bases and J by 1 base, with 13 bases between the two germline ends. Germline CDR1 SGHTA, CDR2 FQGNSA. The CDR3 runs to 15 residues. The CDR3 spells CASSLVWDTSYEQYF. DNA of the CDR3: TGTGCCAGCAGCTTGGTATGGGACACATCCTACGAGCAGTACTTC.

The V and J genes are TRBV5-1 and TRBJ2-3; D perhaps matches TRBD1 (5 bases). The CDR3 is made up of 14 amino acids. CDR1 is SGHRS, CDR2 YFSETQ, per germline. V lost 3 bases and J lost 4, with 12 bases in between. Here the CDR3 reads CASSWSQVSDTQYF. The CDR3 nucleotides read TGCGCCAGCAGCTGGTCACAGGTTTCAGATACGCAGTATTTT.

This clone was counted once. The rearrangement joins TRBV11-2 to TRBJ1-3; D is undetermined. The CDR3 extends over 16 amino acids. Deletions cut 5 bases from V and 0 bases from J, with 14 bases between. Germline CDR1 is SGHAT and CDR2 is FQNNGV. This CDR3 is CASSPGIAYSGNTIYF. CDR3 nucleotide sequence: TGTGCCAGCAGCCCCGGGATAGCTTACTCTGGAAACACCATATATTTT.

This clone was observed once. The J gene is TRBJ2-7, the V gene TRBV5-1; TRBD1 matches 8 bases. The CDR3 spans 16 residues. Germline V gives CDR1 SGHRS, CDR2 YFSETQ. The V and J ends lost 0 bases and 3 bases, in that order; junction bases with no gene match: 8. Written as DNA, the CDR3 is TGCGCCAGCAGCTTGGTCGACGGGACAGGACTCTACGAGCAGTACTTC. It yields the protein CASSLVDGTGLYEQYF.